This T cell receptor beta chain is from a study of blood T cell repertoires in COVID-19. Looking at the study overall: COVID-19 samples, acute and convalescent, were from the United States, Italy and Spain. Sources were T cells, B-cell-depleted T cells, or PBMCs; the material itself was cDNA or gDNA.

CDR3 length: 16 residues. V trimming: 4 bases; J trimming: 3 bases; junction bases outside the gene matches: 8. The germline V gene encodes CDR1 SGDLS and CDR2 YYNGEE. Source study methods: Using reference gene primer amplification, nucleated cell counts were estimated. Clones were sequenced by immunoSEQ multiplex PCR, and TCRdb holds only the in-frame ones, with some missing. The V and J calls and clone size come from that table; D and trimming were worked out from the DNA. The sample yields roughly 70,000 clones, about 85% seen once. Sequencing input: peripheral blood. The V gene is TRBV9, the J gene TRBJ2-1; TRBD1 agrees at 9 bases. The clonotype was recovered from a man between 65 and 79 years old with active COVID-19. The CDR3 DNA sequence: TGTGCCAGCAGCCCCAGGACAGGGGACCGCTACAATGAGCAGTTCTTC. Translating it yields CASSPRTGDRYNEQFF.